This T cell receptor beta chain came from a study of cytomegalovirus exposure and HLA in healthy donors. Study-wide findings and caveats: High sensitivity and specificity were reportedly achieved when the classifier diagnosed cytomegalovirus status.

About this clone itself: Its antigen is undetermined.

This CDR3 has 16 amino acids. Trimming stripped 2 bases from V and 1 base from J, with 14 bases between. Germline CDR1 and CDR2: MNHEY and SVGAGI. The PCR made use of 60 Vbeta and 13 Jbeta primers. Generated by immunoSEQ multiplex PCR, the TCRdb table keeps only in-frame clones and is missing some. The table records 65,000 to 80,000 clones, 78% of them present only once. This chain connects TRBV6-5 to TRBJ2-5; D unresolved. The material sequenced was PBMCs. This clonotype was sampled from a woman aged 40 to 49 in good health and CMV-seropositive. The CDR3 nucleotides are TGTGCCAGCAGTTACCGCCGACTTACCATCCAAGAGACCCAGTACTTC. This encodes CASSYRRLTIQETQYF.